What follows are 3 T cell receptor beta chains derived from one specimen sequenced in a study of post-analysis software for immune sequencing data. The study's findings and limits: Compared with controls, patients had more of roughly 5 TRBV segments, including TRBV5-6, TRBV5-1 and TRBV20-1.

These receptors have no known antigen. The TCR beta cDNA libraries carried unique molecular identifiers. TCRdb re-called the PCR reads with MiXCR, one entry per CDR3 protein. The data contain over 250,000 distinct CDR3 sequences, around 34% of them singletons. The sequenced material came from blood. The source is a girl aged 5-17 years with multiple sclerosis.

With respect to this clonotype: This may arise from a read error, as a much more abundant clone is one base away. The rearrangement uses TRBV6-1 and TRBJ1-2; tentatively, D is TRBD1 (6 bases). Germline-derived CDR1 and CDR2 are MNHNS and SASEGT. V lost 6 bases and J 9 bases, leaving 14 bases between the germline ends. The CDR3 contains 12 residues. CDR3 nucleotides: TGTGCCAGCAGCCCCAGACGGGACAGCTACACCTTC. Amino acids: CASSPRRDSYTF.

This sequence joins TRBV11-2 and TRBJ2-7, with D maybe TRBD2 (6 bases). CDR1 and CDR2 from the germline V gene are SGHAT and FQNNGV. The CDR3 is 18 residues long. Between the trimmed V and J ends, which lost 0 bases and 2 bases, there was a span of 20 bases. The CDR3 region is CASSLDTPLRGSAYEQYF. CDR3 in DNA: TGTGCCAGCAGCTTAGATACACCTCTGCGGGGATCGGCCTACGAGCAGTACTTC. Complete variable domain (other parts from reference TRBV11-2 and TRBJ2-7): EAGVAQSPRYKIIEKRQSVAFWCNPISGHATLYWYQQILGQGPKLLIQFQNNGVVDDSQLPKDRFSAERLKGVDSTLKIQPAKLEDSAVYLCASSLDTPLRGSAYEQYFGPGTRLTVT.

About this clonotype itself: At one boundary the junction diverges from the germline segment, which might be a read error. The chain couples TRBV11-2 to TRBJ1-4; 9 nucleotides align to TRBD1. Germline V gene sequence: CDR1 SGHAT, CDR2 FQNNGV. The CDR3 spans 14 residues. This CDR3 is CASSSTGGKEKRFF. The CDR3 DNA reads as TGTGCCAGCAGCTCCACAGGGGGCAAAGAAAAACGGTTTTTT.